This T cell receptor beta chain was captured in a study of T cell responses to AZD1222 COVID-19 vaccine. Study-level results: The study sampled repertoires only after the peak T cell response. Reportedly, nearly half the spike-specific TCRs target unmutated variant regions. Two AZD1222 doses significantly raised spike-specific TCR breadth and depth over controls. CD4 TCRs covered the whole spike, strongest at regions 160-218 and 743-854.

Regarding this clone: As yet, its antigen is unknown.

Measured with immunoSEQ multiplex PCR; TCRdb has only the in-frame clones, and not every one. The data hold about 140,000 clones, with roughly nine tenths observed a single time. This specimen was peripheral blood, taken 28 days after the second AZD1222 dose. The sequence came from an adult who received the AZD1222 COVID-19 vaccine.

The CDR3 is CASSLSQGMSYTF. DNA of the CDR3: TGTGCCAGCAGTTTATCCCAGGGTATGAGCTACACCTTC. The chain uses TRBV12-3 or TRBV12-4 and TRBJ1-2, with D possibly TRBD1 on 5 matching bases. V lost 2 bases and J lost 9, with 13 bases in between. This CDR3 has 13 residues.